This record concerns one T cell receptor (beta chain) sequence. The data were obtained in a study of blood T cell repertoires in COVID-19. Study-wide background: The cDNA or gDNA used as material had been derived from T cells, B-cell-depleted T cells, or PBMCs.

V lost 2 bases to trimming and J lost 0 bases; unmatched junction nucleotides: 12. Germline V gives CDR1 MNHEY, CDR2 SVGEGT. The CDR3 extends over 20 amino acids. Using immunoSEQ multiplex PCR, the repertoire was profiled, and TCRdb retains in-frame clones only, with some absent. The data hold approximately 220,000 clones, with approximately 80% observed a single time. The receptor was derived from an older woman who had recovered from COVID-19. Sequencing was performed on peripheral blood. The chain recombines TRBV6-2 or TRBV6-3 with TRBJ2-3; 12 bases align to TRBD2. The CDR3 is CASSYSLASGGDPSTDTQYF. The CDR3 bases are TGTGCCAGCAGTTACAGTTTGGCTAGCGGGGGGGACCCTAGCACAGATACGCAGTATTTT.